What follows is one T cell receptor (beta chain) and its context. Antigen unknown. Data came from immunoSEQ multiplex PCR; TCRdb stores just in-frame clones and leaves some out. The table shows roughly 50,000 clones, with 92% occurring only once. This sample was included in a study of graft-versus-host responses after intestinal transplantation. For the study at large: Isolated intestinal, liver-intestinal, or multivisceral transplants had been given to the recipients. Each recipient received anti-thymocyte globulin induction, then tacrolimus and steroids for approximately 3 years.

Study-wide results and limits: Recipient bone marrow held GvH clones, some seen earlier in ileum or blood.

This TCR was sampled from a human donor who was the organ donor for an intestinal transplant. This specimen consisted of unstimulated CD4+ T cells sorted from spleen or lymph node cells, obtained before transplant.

This CDR3 reads CSVEVGFGETQYF. The CDR3 DNA follows: TGCAGCGTTGAGGTGGGGTTTGGGGAGACCCAGTACTTC. The chain recombines TRBV29-1 with TRBJ2-5; D ambiguous. V was cut by 3 bases and J by 5 bases, with 13 bases left in between. The length of the CDR3 is 13 residues. Looked up from germline, CDR1 is SQVTM and CDR2 is ANQGSEA.